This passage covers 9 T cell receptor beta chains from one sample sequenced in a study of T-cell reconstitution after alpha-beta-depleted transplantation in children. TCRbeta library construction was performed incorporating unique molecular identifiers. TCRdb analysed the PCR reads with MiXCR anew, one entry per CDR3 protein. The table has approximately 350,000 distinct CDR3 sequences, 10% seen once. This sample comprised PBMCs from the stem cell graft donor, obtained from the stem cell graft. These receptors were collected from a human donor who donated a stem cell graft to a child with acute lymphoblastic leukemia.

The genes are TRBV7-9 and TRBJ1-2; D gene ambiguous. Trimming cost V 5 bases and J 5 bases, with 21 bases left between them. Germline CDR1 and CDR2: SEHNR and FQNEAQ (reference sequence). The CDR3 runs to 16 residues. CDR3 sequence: CASSPPTRSDFYGYTF. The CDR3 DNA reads TGTGCCAGCAGCCCCCCGACTCGATCCGACTTTTATGGCTACACCTTC.

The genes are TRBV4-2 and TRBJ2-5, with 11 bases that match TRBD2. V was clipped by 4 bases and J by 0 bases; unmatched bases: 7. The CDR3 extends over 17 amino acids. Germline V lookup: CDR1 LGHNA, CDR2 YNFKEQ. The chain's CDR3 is CASSPGLAGINQETQYF. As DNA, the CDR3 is TGTGCCAGCAGCCCTGGACTAGCGGGCATTAACCAAGAGACCCAGTACTTC.

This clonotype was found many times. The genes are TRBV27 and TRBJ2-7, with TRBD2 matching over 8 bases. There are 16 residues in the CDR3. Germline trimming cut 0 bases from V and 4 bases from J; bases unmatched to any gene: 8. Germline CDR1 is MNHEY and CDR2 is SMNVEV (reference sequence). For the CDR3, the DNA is TGTGCCAGCAGTTTATCGGCAGGCGGGAGGTCGTACGAGCAGTACTTC. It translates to CASSLSAGGRSYEQYF.

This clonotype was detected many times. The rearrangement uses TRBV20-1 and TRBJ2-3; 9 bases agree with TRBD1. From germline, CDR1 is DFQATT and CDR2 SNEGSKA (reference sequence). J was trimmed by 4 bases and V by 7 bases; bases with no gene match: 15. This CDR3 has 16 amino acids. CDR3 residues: CSGGVWRTGEADTQYF. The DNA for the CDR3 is TGCAGTGGGGGAGTTTGGCGGACAGGGGAGGCAGATACGCAGTATTTT.

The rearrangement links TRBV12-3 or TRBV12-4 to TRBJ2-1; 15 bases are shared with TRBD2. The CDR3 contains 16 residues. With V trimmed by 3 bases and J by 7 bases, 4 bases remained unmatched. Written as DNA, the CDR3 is TGTGCCAGCAGTTTGGGGACTAGCGGGAGGAGAAATGAGCAGTTCTTC. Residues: CASSLGTSGRRNEQFF.

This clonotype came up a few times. This CDR3 is CASSYSGQDYPPQHF. Here the CDR3 DNA reads TGTGCCAGCAGTTACTCGGGGCAGGATTACCCGCCCCAGCATTTT. The chain recombines TRBV6-5 with TRBJ1-5; TRBD1 is a possible D gene (5 bases). The germline V gene has CDR1 MNHEY and CDR2 SVGAGI. V lost 0 bases and J 9 bases, leaving 15 bases between the germline ends. The CDR3 runs 15 residues.

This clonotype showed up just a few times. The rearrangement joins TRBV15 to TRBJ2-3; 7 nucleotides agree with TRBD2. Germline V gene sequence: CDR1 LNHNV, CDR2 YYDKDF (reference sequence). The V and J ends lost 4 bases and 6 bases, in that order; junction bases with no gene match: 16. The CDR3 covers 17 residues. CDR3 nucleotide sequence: TGTGCCACCAGCACCCAAGGGAGGGGTAACTCTCTGGATACGCAGTATTTT. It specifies CATSTQGRGNSLDTQYF.

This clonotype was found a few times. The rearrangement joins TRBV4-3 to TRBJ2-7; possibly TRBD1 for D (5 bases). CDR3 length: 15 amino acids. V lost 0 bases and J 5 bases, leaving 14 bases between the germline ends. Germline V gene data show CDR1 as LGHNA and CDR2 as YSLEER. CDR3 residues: CASSQERRLGDEQYF. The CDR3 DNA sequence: TGCGCCAGCAGCCAAGAACGCCGGCTAGGGGACGAGCAGTACTTC.

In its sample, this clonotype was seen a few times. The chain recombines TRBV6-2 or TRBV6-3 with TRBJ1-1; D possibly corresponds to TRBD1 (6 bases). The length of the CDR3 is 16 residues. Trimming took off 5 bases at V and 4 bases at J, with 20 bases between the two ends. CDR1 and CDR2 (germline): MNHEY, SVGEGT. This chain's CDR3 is CASSKQGLRRSTEAFF. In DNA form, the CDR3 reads TGTGCCAGCAGTAAACAGGGTTTGCGTCGGAGCACTGAAGCTTTCTTT.